Below, 27 T cell receptor beta chains from the same sample are listed, as sequenced in a study of blood T cell repertoires in COVID-19. Some clones are missing from TCRdb's copy, which holds only in-frame ones; the method was immunoSEQ multiplex PCR. The sample includes some 400,000 clones, approximately 90% seen only once; the top ten take about 0.78%. Input material: PBMCs or T cells enriched from blood (not recorded which). Receptors were obtained from a woman aged 40-49 years who had been exposed to COVID-19.

The chain joins TRBV19 to TRBJ1-2, with 8 nucleotides matching TRBD1. Germline values: CDR1 LNHDA, CDR2 SQIVND (reference sequence). Trimming took 3 bases from V and 8 from J; bases not matched to a gene: 2. This CDR3 has 12 residues. The chain's CDR3 is CASSIRGLGYTF. The CDR3 DNA is TGTGCCAGTAGTATCAGGGGGCTCGGCTACACCTTC.

The chain joins TRBV5-8 to TRBJ1-2; D is unresolved. Germline CDR1 is SGHTS and CDR2 is YDEGEE. V gave up 2 bases and J gave up 8 bases, with 10 bases separating them. This CDR3 spans 12 amino acids. As DNA, the CDR3 is TGTGCCAGCAGCTTTGGGAGCCACGGCTACACCTTC. Translation: CASSFGSHGYTF.

This clone came up many times. V usage is TRBV7-9 and J usage is TRBJ2-7; D remains unclear. The V end lost 5 bases, the J end lost 2 bases, and 7 bases lay between the germline ends. CDR1 and CDR2 from the germline V gene are SEHNR and FQNEAQ (reference sequence). This CDR3 is 12 amino acids long. CDR3 in amino acids: CASSHNTYEQYF. The CDR3 bases are TGTGCCAGCAGCCACAACACCTACGAGCAGTACTTC.

V gene TRBV7-2 combines with J gene TRBJ1-2; perhaps TRBD1 as D (6 bases). CDR1 and CDR2 from the germline V gene are SGHTA and FQGNSA. This CDR3 is built from 13 residues. Deletions cut 3 bases from V and 8 bases from J, with 13 bases between. The chain's CDR3 is CASSLAQGGGYTF. The DNA for the CDR3 is TGTGCCAGCAGCTTGGCACAGGGTGGCGGCTACACCTTC.

This chain links TRBV6-2 or TRBV6-3 with TRBJ1-5; D not certain. The germline gives CDR1 MNHEY, CDR2 SVGEGT. This CDR3 is built from 16 residues. V was pared by 6 bases and J by 0 bases, with 15 bases between. CDR3 loop: CASSPLADPSNQPQHF. The CDR3 DNA follows: TGTGCCAGCAGCCCTCTAGCAGACCCTAGCAATCAGCCCCAGCATTTT.

The chain is built from TRBV5-1 and TRBJ1-3; no clear D. Germline V gives CDR1 SGHRS, CDR2 YFSETQ. This CDR3 spans 16 amino acids. Trimming took 0 bases from V and 0 from J, leaving 10 bases between them. The CDR3 protein is CASSLDSSYSGNTIYF. The CDR3 nucleotides are TGCGCCAGCAGCTTGGATAGCAGTTACTCTGGAAACACCATATATTTT.

The chain combines TRBV12-3 or TRBV12-4 with TRBJ1-1; D is ambiguous. There are 11 residues in the CDR3. Trimming left V 3 bases short and J 8 bases short, with 7 bases between. The CDR3 DNA follows: TGTGCCAGCAGTTTGGGGAGAGAAGCTTTCTTT. This encodes CASSLGREAFF.

This clone was observed a single time. The rearrangement joins TRBV2 to TRBJ1-2, with 9 bases aligning to TRBD1. CDR3 length equals 15 residues. Trimming removed 1 base from V and 7 bases from J; junction bases left unmatched: 7. CDR1 and CDR2 (germline): SNHLY, FYNNEI. In DNA, the CDR3 is TGTGCCAGCAGTGAAGACAGGGGGCCTGAAGGTGGCTACACCTTC. It translates to CASSEDRGPEGGYTF.

The V call is TRBV10-3, the J call TRBJ1-1, with D tentatively TRBD1 (5 bases). This CDR3 is 13 amino acids long. The V and J ends lost 6 bases and 6 bases respectively, with 14 bases between them. Per germline, CDR1 ENHRY and CDR2 SYGVKD. The CDR3 loop reads CAISPRDLAEAFF. In nucleotides, the CDR3 is TGTGCCATCAGCCCCAGGGATCTCGCTGAAGCTTTCTTT.

This sequence joins TRBV7-2 and TRBJ2-3; the match to TRBD2 covers 9 bases. Per germline, CDR1 SGHTA and CDR2 FQGNSA. Trimming removed 5 bases from V and 3 bases from J; junction bases left unmatched: 12. The CDR3 spans 17 residues. In DNA form, the CDR3 reads TGTGCCAGCAGCACGACGGGACTAGCTCGAGGTACAGATACGCAGTATTTT. The encoded protein is CASSTTGLARGTDTQYF.

This clone was recorded a few times. V is TRBV6-5 and J is TRBJ1-5; 11 positions agree with TRBD1. V dropped 9 bases and J dropped 2; count of bases not matched to a gene: 6. Germline-derived CDR1 and CDR2 are MNHEY and SVGAGI. This CDR3 contains 15 residues. The CDR3 loop is CASWTGGSGNQPQHF. The CDR3 nucleotides read TGTGCCAGTTGGACAGGGGGCTCCGGCAATCAGCCCCAGCATTTT.

The V and J genes are TRBV19 and TRBJ2-4; TRBD1 agrees at 9 bases. Germline CDR1 and CDR2: LNHDA and SQIVND (reference sequence). CDR3 size: 19 residues. Germline trimming cut 3 bases from V and 0 bases from J; bases unmatched to any gene: 12. The CDR3 protein is CASSMDPGQGEKAKNIQYF. Here the CDR3 DNA reads TGTGCCAGTAGTATGGACCCGGGACAGGGAGAAAAAGCCAAAAACATTCAGTACTTC.

The rearrangement joins TRBV19 to TRBJ2-7; 8 nucleotides match TRBD2. CDR3 size: 15 residues. Germline loops: CDR1 LNHDA, CDR2 SQIVND (reference sequence). Losses at the gene ends were 5 bases for V and 2 bases for J; bases not matched to a gene: 8. Here the CDR3 reads CASSSRLARTYEQYF. CDR3 nucleotides: TGTGCCAGTAGTTCTAGACTAGCGAGAACCTACGAGCAGTACTTC.

The gene calls are TRBV7-2 and TRBJ2-6; D ambiguous. This CDR3 is 14 amino acids long. Germline CDR1 and CDR2: SGHTA and FQGNSA. The ends were cut back, 2 bases at V and 2 bases at J, with 4 bases in the middle. CDR3 sequence reads: CASSLSAGANVLTF. In DNA form, the CDR3 reads TGTGCCAGCAGCTTATCGGCTGGGGCCAACGTCCTGACTTTC.

This clone was seen just once. The chain uses TRBV18 and TRBJ2-1; 7 nucleotides match TRBD2. This CDR3 has 13 residues. Per the germline V gene, CDR1 is KGHSH and CDR2 is LQKENI. V lost 5 bases to trimming and J lost 2 bases; unmatched junction nucleotides: 0. The CDR3 is CASSGTTYNEQFF. CDR3 nucleotides: TGTGCCAGCTCAGGGACTACCTACAATGAGCAGTTCTTC.

The chain uses TRBV6-6 and TRBJ2-3; weak D call: TRBD2 (6 bases). CDR3 size: 15 residues. Trimming removed 6 bases at V and 1 base at J, with 14 bases between. In germline, CDR1 is MNHNY, CDR2 SVGAGI (reference sequence). CDR3 nucleotides: TGTGCCAGCAGGGACGGCGGGGCCCGCACAGATACGCAGTATTTT. Translation gives CASRDGGARTDTQYF.

The rearrangement links TRBV19 to TRBJ1-5, with D uncertain. The CDR3 consists of 12 residues. The germline V and J ends were trimmed by 3 bases and 5 bases, with 5 bases remaining between them. Germline V gene sequence: CDR1 LNHDA, CDR2 SQIVND (reference sequence). CDR3 amino acids: CASSILDQPQHF. In DNA form, the CDR3 reads TGTGCCAGTAGTATTCTAGATCAGCCCCAGCATTTT.

The CDR3 DNA follows: TGTGCCAGTAGTAGTAGGGCCCGGGGTGGTCAGCCCCAGCATTTT. Its translation is CASSSRARGGQPQHF. This chain uses TRBV19 with TRBJ1-5; no reliable D call. Germline loops: CDR1 LNHDA, CDR2 SQIVND (reference sequence). With 4 bases removed from V and 6 bases from J, the gap between germline ends came to 16 bases. The CDR3 covers 15 residues.

V and J are TRBV5-1 and TRBJ1-1; D uncertain. The CDR3 consists of 13 residues. Germline CDR1 is SGHRS and CDR2 is YFSETQ. Between the trimmed V and J ends, which lost 3 bases and 1 base, there was a span of 7 bases. The CDR3 spells CASSWERNTEAFF. The CDR3 coding sequence is TGCGCCAGCAGCTGGGAGAGGAACACTGAAGCTTTCTTT.

V usage is TRBV2 and J usage is TRBJ2-7; TRBD2 matches at 12 bases. J was trimmed by 7 bases and V by 7 bases; bases with no gene match: 11. The CDR3 loop spans 15 amino acids. Germline loops: CDR1 SNHLY, CDR2 FYNNEI. The CDR3 DNA is TGTGCCAGCAAGGGAACTAGCGGGAGGCGAAAGGAGCAGTACTTC. Protein: CASKGTSGRRKEQYF.

The chain joins TRBV6-6 to TRBJ1-1, with unresolved D. CDR3 length equals 13 residues. CDR1 and CDR2 (germline): MNHNY, SVGAGI (reference sequence). V gave up 6 bases and J gave up 2 bases, with 10 bases separating them. The CDR3 sequence: CASSLHINTEAFF. DNA for the CDR3: TGTGCCAGCAGCCTTCACATCAACACTGAAGCTTTCTTT.

The chain recombines TRBV6-5 with TRBJ1-2; the D is unclear. The V end was cut by 6 bases, the J end by 5 bases, with 13 bases between. This CDR3 has 13 amino acids. Germline V CDR1 and CDR2: MNHEY, SVGAGI. The CDR3 DNA reads TGTGCCAGCAGCCGAGGGATAGGGTATGGCTACACCTTC. Its translation: CASSRGIGYGYTF.

This clone was detected once. The genes are TRBV3-1 (or the pseudogene TRBV3-2) and TRBJ2-7; 9 bases align to TRBD1. The CDR3 is 18 residues long. Germline lookup yields CDR1 LGHDT and CDR2 YNNKEL (reference sequence). With 4 bases clipped from V and 2 bases from J, the junction kept 15 bases outside the gene matches. The CDR3 loop is CASSRPGTGLIGAYEQYF. Here the CDR3 DNA reads TGTGCCAGCAGCCGCCCAGGGACAGGGTTAATAGGCGCCTACGAGCAGTACTTC.

The V gene is TRBV5-1, the J gene TRBJ2-3; D perhaps matches TRBD2 (6 bases). Germline lookup yields CDR1 SGHRS and CDR2 YFSETQ. The CDR3 has 16 amino acids. Trimming cost V 4 bases and J 0 bases, with 15 bases left between them. This CDR3 reads CASSLGGSGSTDTQYF. The CDR3 DNA follows: TGCGCCAGCAGCCTTGGTGGTAGCGGTAGCACAGATACGCAGTATTTT.

The CDR3 nucleotides read TGTGCCACCGGGGGACGGACGCAAGAGACCCAGTACTTC. The encoded protein is CATGGRTQETQYF. V is TRBV10-3 and J is TRBJ2-5; weak D call: TRBD2 (6 bases). CDR3 length: 13 residues. The germline CDR1 and CDR2 sequences are ENHRY and SYGVKD. V shed 10 bases and J shed 2 bases, with 14 bases lying between them.

This chain uses TRBV10-3 with TRBJ2-2; D ambiguous. CDR3 length equals 12 residues. Germline CDR1 is ENHRY and CDR2 is SYGVKD. V lost 6 bases and J lost 6, with 8 bases in between. For the CDR3, the DNA is TGTGCCATCAGCCCCGTATCCGGGGAGCTGTTTTTT. As protein: CAISPVSGELFF.

V gene TRBV19 combines with J gene TRBJ1-6, with 8 bases that match TRBD1. V gave up 5 bases and J gave up 7 bases; unmatched junction bases: 10. This CDR3 is built from 16 residues. Germline V gives CDR1 LNHDA, CDR2 SQIVND (reference sequence). The CDR3 sequence is CASSVGGQGVNSPLHF. DNA for the CDR3: TGTGCCAGTAGTGTAGGCGGACAGGGTGTCAATTCACCCCTCCACTTT.